The 3 T cell receptor beta chains below all came from one sample that was sequenced in a study of blood T cell repertoires in COVID-19. Produced via immunoSEQ multiplex PCR; TCRdb's table is partial and in-frame only. Of 300,000 or so clones listed, about 87% are singletons. The sequencing sample was made of peripheral blood. Receptors were obtained from a woman between 40 and 55 years old with acute or convalescent COVID-19.

The chain has TRBV7-2 and TRBJ2-5, with a tentative D call TRBD1 (5 bases). Germline assignment: CDR1 SGHTA and CDR2 FQGNSA. The CDR3 runs 13 residues. V was cut by 5 bases and J by 2 bases, with 9 bases left in between. CDR3 protein: CASSMTVQETQYF. The CDR3 DNA reads as TGTGCCAGCAGCATGACAGTACAAGAGACCCAGTACTTC.

V is TRBV3-1 (or the pseudogene TRBV3-2) and J is TRBJ1-2, with D tentatively TRBD1 (5 bases). The V gene lost 2 bases and the J gene lost 1 base, with 11 bases spanning the gap. Germline CDR1 reads LGHDT; CDR2 reads YNNKEL (reference sequence). The CDR3 is 15 residues long. This CDR3 reads CASSQLQDVNYGYTF. In nucleotides, the CDR3 is TGTGCCAGCAGCCAACTACAGGACGTTAACTATGGCTACACCTTC.

Of note for this clone: An end of the junction differs from the germline gene, which may be a read error. The chain recombines TRBV14 with TRBJ2-1; TRBD1 might be the D (5 bases). Germline V gene data show CDR1 as SGHDN and CDR2 as FVKESK. The CDR3 contains 15 residues. Here the CDR3 reads CASSRIQVSYNEQFF. The CDR3 bases are TGTGCCAGTAGCCGAATACAGGTATCCTACAATGAGCAGTTCTTC.